The rows below give T cell receptor beta chains drawn from one sample of a study of PD-1 blockade in classical Hodgkin lymphoma. Measured with immunoSEQ multiplex PCR; TCRdb has only the in-frame clones, and not every one. The sample records tens of thousands of clones, over 85% being singletons. Sample: peripheral blood mononuclear cells (PBMCs), taken at baseline. The receptor set was obtained from a human donor with classical Hodgkin lymphoma. CDR3s include the opening cysteine and the closing phenylalanine or tryptophan. The order of the fields is V gene, CDR3 length, J gene, CDR3 protein.

>TRBV28|14|TRBJ1-5
CASSPQAGLQPQHF
>TRBV4-2|16|TRBJ2-2
CASSLGLAGAGGELFF
>TRBV5-4|18|TRBJ2-5
CASSLEVRAGGSQETQYF
>TRBV5-6|11|TRBJ2-7
CASSLEDEQYF
>TRBV7-6|15|TRBJ2-7
CASSLSASGGHEQYF
>TRBV27|11|TRBJ1-1
CASSLNVEAFF
>TRBV5-1|16|TRBJ2-3
CASSLHSTPDTYTQYF
>TRBV5-8|20|TRBJ2-1
CASSSGQGGLTSGRIYEQFF
>TRBV5-1|14|TRBJ2-7
CASSPGAGPYEQYF
>TRBV14|15|TRBJ2-5
CASSPRQGARETQYF
>TRBV5-1|12|TRBJ2-3
CASGGSTDTQYF
>TRBV5-1|14|TRBJ2-7
CASSLEDAAYEQYF
>TRBV7-9|17|TRBJ2-5
CASSFRGMTAPWETQYF
>TRBV6-1|13|TRBJ2-7
CASSERVTYEQYF
>TRBV6-6|15|TRBJ1-1
CASSYPQTGNTEAFF
>TRBV7-6|14|TRBJ1-5
CASSLAGGNQPQHF
>TRBV5-6|17|TRBJ2-2
CASSLGRDRGLGGELFF
>TRBV5-1|17|TRBJ2-7
CASSLDPSGTATYEQYF
>TRBV2|16|TRBJ2-3
CASSEERQGSTDTQYF
>TRBV6-6|16|TRBJ2-1
CASSYPAGGPYNEQFF
>TRBV10-2|16|TRBJ1-5
CASSRGGGVGNQPQHF
>TRBV6-1|16|TRBJ2-7
CASSEIWTSGSYEQYF
>TRBV7-6|17|TRBJ2-2
CASSLGVGRANTGELFF
>TRBV18|16|TRBJ2-7
CASSPPGRGTQYEQYF
>TRBV5-4|13|TRBJ1-2
CASQGLGDYGYTF
>TRBV7-9|16|TRBJ2-3
CASSLAAGDGTDTQYF
>TRBV6-5|14|TRBJ1-4
CASSRGGTNEKLFF
>TRBV19|13|TRBJ2-3
CASRTASTDTQYF
>TRBV4-1|17|TRBJ1-2
CASSQETGVEGYYGYTF
>TRBV5-1|14|TRBJ1-2
CASSLDRANYGYTF
>TRBV10-3|12|TRBJ2-2
CAIGQGAGELFF
>TRBV28|15|TRBJ2-7
CASSLGGQGAYEQYF
>TRBV5-4|15|TRBJ1-6
CASSRDRGLNSPLHF
>TRBV28|14|TRBJ1-6
CASSSRQGGSPLHF
>TRBV16|13|TRBJ2-7
CASSPGTADEQYF